The 19 T cell receptor beta chains in this list originate from one sample, sequenced in a study of T cells in Graves' hyperthyroidism and ophthalmopathy. Amplification yielded TCR beta CDR3 regions, with RNA transcripts as the source. First-round RT-PCR targeting the TCR CDR3 was performed with the HTBI primer set. Using its own MiXCR run on the multiplex PCR reads, TCRdb lists one record per CDR3 protein. The sample consists of 500,000 to 650,000 distinct CDR3 sequences, around 15% of them appearing once. Sequenced input: blood. All receptors derive from a woman aged 50 to 60 with Graves' ophthalmopathy.

This clonotype occurred many times. The chain is built from TRBV20-1 and TRBJ1-1, with a weak D call TRBD1 (6 bases). V lost 4 bases, J lost 1 base, and 13 bases lay in between. Germline values: CDR1 DFQATT, CDR2 SNEGSKA (reference sequence). The CDR3 length is 14 residues. The chain's CDR3 is CSANQGMGNTEAFF. Written as DNA, the CDR3 is TGCAGTGCTAATCAGGGGATGGGGAACACTGAAGCTTTCTTT.

The sample holds a few counts of this clonotype. A much bigger clone sits one base away, suggesting this may be a read error. The genes are TRBV6-2 or TRBV6-3 and TRBJ2-5, with D tentatively TRBD2 (5 bases). Germline CDR1 and CDR2: MNHEY and SVGEGT. This CDR3 region has 15 residues. The CDR3 bases are TGTGCCGGCAGTTACGGTCCTAGCTCCCAAGAGACCCAGTACTTC. Encoded protein: CAGSYGPSSQETQYF.

Many counts were recorded for this clonotype. The rearrangement links TRBV15 to TRBJ2-3; a possible D gene is TRBD2 (5 bases). Per germline, CDR1 LNHNV and CDR2 YYDKDF (reference sequence). V shed 1 base and J shed 2 bases, with 10 bases lying between them. CDR3 size: 15 residues. The CDR3 here is CATSRVTGNTDTQYF. The CDR3 bases are TGTGCCACCAGCAGAGTAACGGGGAACACAGATACGCAGTATTTT.

The gene calls are TRBV10-3 and TRBJ1-1; the match to TRBD1 covers 7 bases. Germline V gives CDR1 ENHRY, CDR2 SYGVKD. The CDR3 is 18 residues long. With V trimmed by 4 bases and J by 3 bases, 17 bases remained unmatched. CDR3 amino acids: CAISASAGTAMGYTEAFF. The CDR3 bases are TGTGCCATCAGTGCCTCTGCCGGGACAGCTATGGGGTACACTGAAGCTTTCTTT.

At least ten counts were recorded for this clonotype. This chain connects TRBV6-1 to TRBJ1-2, with D uncertain. The CDR3 length is 13 residues. Germline V gene data show CDR1 as MNHNS and CDR2 as SASEGT. V lost 2 bases, J lost 5 bases, and 9 bases lay in between. The CDR3 coding sequence is TGTGCCAGCAGTGAACGGGGATGGTATGGCTACACCTTC. Translating gives CASSERGWYGYTF.

The chain is built from TRBV7-9 and TRBJ2-2; D call uncertain. The CDR3 is 15 residues long. Germline lookup yields CDR1 SEHNR and CDR2 FQNEAQ (reference sequence). The V end lost 1 base, the J end lost 1 base, and 7 bases lay between the germline ends. CDR3 nucleotide sequence: TGTGCCAGCAGCTTAGAAGTAAGGAACACCGGGGAGCTGTTTTTT. Residues: CASSLEVRNTGELFF.

As to this clonotype: A much larger clone lies a single base off, so this may be a read error. V gene TRBV2 combines with J gene TRBJ1-5; tentatively, D is TRBD1 (5 bases). The ends were cut back, 4 bases at V and 5 bases at J, with 15 bases in the middle. The CDR3 is made up of 15 amino acids. Germline CDR1 SNHLY, CDR2 FYNNEI. The DNA of the CDR3 is TGTGCCAGCAGTGTGGTAGGGGCCGGGGATCAGCCCCAGCATTTT. It translates to CASSVVGAGDQPQHF.

In this sample, this clonotype turned up a few times. The CDR3 here is CASSKFSTDTQYF. In DNA form, the CDR3 reads TGTGCCAGCAGTAAATTCAGCACAGATACGCAGTATTTT. The J gene is TRBJ2-3, the V gene TRBV6-1; D ambiguous. The V gene's germline CDR1 is MNHNS and CDR2 SASEGT. This CDR3 comprises 13 residues. V was trimmed by 5 bases and J by 0 bases, leaving 6 bases between them.

The chain links TRBV19 to TRBJ2-1; 10 bases fit TRBD2. Germline CDR1 LNHDA, CDR2 SQIVND (reference sequence). This CDR3 has 16 amino acids. V gave up 6 bases and J gave up 1 base; unmatched junction bases: 6. In nucleotides, the CDR3 is TGTGCCAGTAGACGTATAGCGGGGGGATCCTACAATGAGCAGTTCTTC. Translating it yields CASRRIAGGSYNEQFF.

There are a few counts of this clonotype. The V and J genes are TRBV20-1 and TRBJ2-2; TRBD2 matches 14 bases. The CDR3 spans 17 residues. CDR1 and CDR2 (germline): DFQATT, SNEGSKA (reference sequence). The J segment lost 4 bases and the V segment lost 0 bases, leaving 4 bases of the junction unmatched. The CDR3 nucleotides read TGCAGTGCTAGAGAAGGGACTAGCGGGAGACTCACCGGGGAGCTGTTTTTT. This codes for CSAREGTSGRLTGELFF.

V and J are TRBV7-9 and TRBJ1-5; D gene unclear. This CDR3 region has 14 residues. Germline V lookup: CDR1 SEHNR, CDR2 FQNEAQ (reference sequence). V was clipped by 0 bases and J by 4 bases, with 7 bases between them. The CDR3, as DNA: TGTGCCAGCAGCTTAGCGGCAGCAAATCAGCCCCAGCATTTT. This translates into CASSLAAANQPQHF.

This clonotype was counted ten times or more. The chain is built from TRBV27 and TRBJ2-3, with TRBD1 identical over 10 bases. This CDR3 is 16 amino acids long. J gave up 2 bases and V 6 bases, and 8 bases lay outside the gene matches. Germline V lookup: CDR1 MNHEY, CDR2 SMNVEV (reference sequence). CDR3 in amino acids: CASSPGTGASTDTQYF. CDR3 nucleotides: TGTGCCAGCAGCCCAGGGACAGGGGCATCCACAGATACGCAGTATTTT.

The rearrangement links TRBV25-1 to TRBJ2-2, with TRBD2 matching 7 bases. Germline V CDR1 and CDR2: MGHDK, SYGVNS. The CDR3 runs to 15 residues. Trimming took 3 bases from V and 6 from J; bases not matched to a gene: 7. This CDR3 is CASSDIWGRAGELFF. The CDR3 DNA reads TGTGCCAGCAGTGACATCTGGGGGAGGGCCGGGGAGCTGTTTTTT.

This clonotype was observed at least ten times. The chain combines TRBV20-1 with TRBJ2-1, with no clear D. CDR3 length: 11 amino acids. Germline V gene data show CDR1 as DFQATT and CDR2 as SNEGSKA (reference sequence). Trimming took off 3 bases at V and 8 bases at J, with 8 bases between the two ends. The CDR3 reads CSASPIYEQFF. The CDR3, as DNA: TGCAGTGCTAGCCCCATTTATGAGCAGTTCTTC.

This sequence joins TRBV6-5 and TRBJ2-2; possibly TRBD1 or TRBD2 for D (6 bases each). V was shortened by 2 bases and J by 4 bases, with 11 bases between the two germline ends. The CDR3 sequence is 15 residues long. CDR1 and CDR2 from the germline V gene are MNHEY and SVGAGI. The CDR3 loop reads CASSYGGPSTGELFF. Here the CDR3 DNA reads TGTGCCAGCAGTTACGGGGGGCCCAGCACCGGGGAGCTGTTTTTT.

The rearrangement links TRBV6-1 to TRBJ2-7, with a tentative D call TRBD1 (6 bases). The V and J ends lost 8 bases and 7 bases respectively, with 21 bases between them. CDR1 and CDR2 (germline): MNHNS, SASEGT. The CDR3 has 14 amino acids. This CDR3 is CASGLTGSSMEQYF. Here the CDR3 DNA reads TGTGCCAGCGGATTGACAGGCTCCTCCATGGAGCAGTACTTC.

This clonotype was detected only a few times. The chain uses TRBV12-3 or TRBV12-4 and TRBJ1-6, with D hard to call. V lost 1 base and J 7 bases, leaving 14 bases between the germline ends. This CDR3 has 16 residues. CDR3 residues: CASSLGRGRSNSPLHF. CDR3 bases: TGTGCCAGCAGTTTAGGGCGGGGAAGGAGCAATTCACCCCTCCACTTT.

This clonotype was observed a handful of times. This chain uses TRBV6-2 or TRBV6-3 with TRBJ2-4, with 7 bases identical to TRBD1. Trimming removed 6 bases from V and 4 bases from J; junction bases left unmatched: 6. CDR3 length: 14 amino acids. CDR1 and CDR2 (germline): MNHEY, SVGEGT. The CDR3 bases are TGTGCCAGCAGAGACACAGGGGAGAAAAACATTCAGTACTTC. This encodes CASRDTGEKNIQYF.

V and J are TRBV6-1 and TRBJ1-5; no clear D. Germline lookup yields CDR1 MNHNS and CDR2 SASEGT. Trimming took 4 bases from V and 7 from J, leaving 14 bases between them. The CDR3 runs to 14 residues. CDR3 in DNA: TGTGCCAGCAGTGTGACTCCACGGAGCCAGCCCCAGCATTTT. Residues: CASSVTPRSQPQHF.